These 18 T cell receptor beta chains share one sample of origin, sequenced in a study of blood T cell repertoires in COVID-19. Here immunoSEQ multiplex PCR was the method, and the copy in TCRdb shows in-frame clones only, minus some. Of 220,000 or so clones detected, nearly 90% appear once; the ten largest clones hold about 15%. The material sequenced was PBMCs or T cells enriched from blood (not recorded which). The receptors come from a man aged 30-40 years who had been exposed to COVID-19.

The rearrangement uses TRBV7-9 and TRBJ2-7; 8 nucleotides line up with TRBD1. Germline V CDR1 and CDR2: SEHNR, FQNEAQ (reference sequence). The ends lost 3 bases at V and 5 bases at J; junction bases unmatched: 6. This CDR3 contains 14 residues. The CDR3 here is CASSLSGGWDEQYF. CDR3 DNA sequence: TGTGCCAGCAGCTTGTCAGGGGGCTGGGACGAGCAGTACTTC.

This chain links TRBV7-9 with TRBJ1-2, with 8 bases matching TRBD1. The germline V gene has CDR1 SEHNR and CDR2 FQNEAQ (reference sequence). This CDR3 is 15 amino acids long. J gave up 4 bases and V 6 bases, and 10 bases lay outside the gene matches. The CDR3 loop is CASRSHRGGVYGYTF. Here the CDR3 DNA reads TGTGCCAGCAGGTCCCACAGGGGGGGGGTCTATGGCTACACCTTC.

J is TRBJ1-2 and V is TRBV2; 7 bases are a match to TRBD1. This CDR3 comprises 12 residues. V trimming: 8 bases; J trimming: 4 bases; junction bases outside the gene matches: 4. Germline V lookup: CDR1 SNHLY, CDR2 FYNNEI. CDR3 nucleotide sequence: TGTGCCAGCTTGGACAGGTCCTATGGCTACACCTTC. Residues: CASLDRSYGYTF.

The chain couples TRBV4-1 to TRBJ1-5; 8 bases line up with TRBD1. This CDR3 contains 15 residues. Unmatched junction bases numbered 3, after V lost 1 base and J lost 4 bases. Germline CDR1 reads MGHRA; CDR2 reads YSYEKL. CDR3 protein: CASSQGTGKNQPQHF. The CDR3 region has the DNA TGCGCCAGCAGCCAAGGGACAGGGAAAAATCAGCCCCAGCATTTT.

This clone was counted only a few times. The rearrangement uses TRBV25-1 and TRBJ2-5; possible D gene TRBD2, 6 bases. The CDR3 loop spans 14 amino acids. V gave up 8 bases and J gave up 2 bases, with 15 bases separating them. Germline lookup yields CDR1 MGHDK and CDR2 SYGVNS. The CDR3 here is CASAYLASQETQYF. The CDR3 DNA is TGTGCCAGCGCTTACCTAGCGTCTCAAGAGACCCAGTACTTC.

J is TRBJ2-1 and V is TRBV2; TRBD1 is a possible D gene (5 bases). Trimming cost V 10 bases and J 6 bases, with 22 bases left between them. The CDR3 is 15 residues long. Germline V lookup: CDR1 SNHLY, CDR2 FYNNEI. The CDR3 DNA reads TGTGCCACCGGGCAGAACGCTAATAGGGGCAATGAGCAGTTCTTC. Its translation: CATGQNANRGNEQFF.

The V gene is TRBV15, the J gene TRBJ2-1, with 11 positions matching TRBD2. CDR1 LNHNV and CDR2 YYDKDF come from the germline V gene (reference sequence). V lost 4 bases and J lost 6; bases outside the gene matches: 5. The CDR3 is made up of 15 amino acids. CDR3 residues: CATSKLAGAINEQFF. CDR3 nucleotides: TGTGCCACCAGCAAACTAGCGGGGGCCATCAATGAGCAGTTCTTC.

This clone came up once. This chain uses TRBV9 with TRBJ2-2, with TRBD1 matching 9 bases. This CDR3 has 17 amino acids. Germline V gene lookup returns CDR1 SGDLS and CDR2 YYNGEE. Trimming removed 4 bases from V and 2 bases from J; junction bases left unmatched: 9. The CDR3 here is CASSSGTGFSNTGELFF. DNA of the CDR3: TGTGCCAGCAGCTCCGGGACAGGGTTTTCTAACACCGGGGAGCTGTTTTTT.

The chain carries TRBV5-1 and TRBJ2-5; 8 bases align to TRBD1. The J segment lost 4 bases and the V segment lost 4 bases, leaving 3 bases of the junction unmatched. CDR1 SGHRS and CDR2 YFSETQ come from the germline V gene. The CDR3 loop spans 13 amino acids. The CDR3 bases are TGCGCCAGCAGCCTCGACAGGGGAGAGACCCAGTACTTC. Its translation is CASSLDRGETQYF.

A single count supports this clone. The chain joins TRBV6-4 to TRBJ1-2; perhaps TRBD1 as D (6 bases). Trimming stripped 8 bases from V and 2 bases from J, with 18 bases between. The V gene's germline CDR1 is MRHNA and CDR2 SNTAGT. The CDR3 length is 15 residues. CDR3 bases: TGTGCCAGCGCCTCAGAAAACAGGGAAAACTATGGCTACACCTTC. Its protein is CASASENRENYGYTF.

The rearrangement uses TRBV21-1 and TRBJ1-5; TRBD1, the D gene given by the table, was not confirmed from the DNA. TRBV21-1 is a recognized pseudogene. This CDR3 region has 15 residues. CDR3 nucleotide sequence: TGTGCCAGCAGCTCTCGACAGGGAAGCAATCAGCCCCAGCATTTT. Translated, it gives CASSSRQGSNQPQHF.

The chain is built from TRBV4-1 and TRBJ1-5; D is unclear. The germline V gene encodes CDR1 MGHRA and CDR2 YSYEKL. CDR3 length: 15 residues. V lost 1 base, J lost 3 bases, and 10 bases lay in between. The CDR3 DNA sequence: TGCGCCAGCAGCCAAGCGGAACAGCCCAATCAGCCCCAGCATTTT. The encoded protein is CASSQAEQPNQPQHF.

The CDR3 bases are TGTGCCAGCAGCGATCTCCCGGGAAACTATGGCTACACCTTC. It is translated as CASSDLPGNYGYTF. V is TRBV5-6 and J is TRBJ1-2, with unresolved D. There are 14 residues in the CDR3. Germline assignment: CDR1 SGHDT and CDR2 YYEEEE. Trimming removed 4 bases from V and 2 bases from J, with 12 bases in between.

This chain links TRBV6-5 with TRBJ1-4; D uncertain. The V and J ends lost 8 bases and 8 bases respectively, with 12 bases between them. The CDR3 runs 12 residues. The germline gives CDR1 MNHEY, CDR2 SVGAGI. In nucleotides, the CDR3 is TGTGCCAGCCCGAGTCGAGTAGAAAAACTGTTTTTT. Its translation is CASPSRVEKLFF.

The chain couples TRBV18 to TRBJ1-1; 7 bases map to TRBD1. CDR3 length equals 16 residues. Per germline, CDR1 KGHSH and CDR2 LQKENI. V gave up 6 bases and J gave up 0 bases; unmatched junction bases: 10. This CDR3 is CASSRIRQGMNTEAFF. For the CDR3, the DNA is TGTGCCAGCTCTCGCATACGACAGGGAATGAACACTGAAGCTTTCTTT.

The rearrangement joins TRBV19 to TRBJ1-2; 7 nucleotides agree with TRBD1. Germline values: CDR1 LNHDA, CDR2 SQIVND (reference sequence). V lost 6 bases to trimming and J lost 8 bases; unmatched junction nucleotides: 6. The CDR3 length is 12 residues. CDR3 sequence (DNA): TGTGCCAGTAGCCTCCCCAGGGGGGGCTACACCTTC. As protein: CASSLPRGGYTF.

This chain joins TRBV5-4 and TRBJ1-1; D is unresolved. This CDR3 has 14 amino acids. V lost 1 base, J lost 1 base, and 8 bases lay in between. Germline CDR1 reads SGHNT; CDR2 reads YYREEE (reference sequence). The CDR3 region is CASSLSPGNTEAFF. In DNA, the CDR3 is TGTGCCAGCAGCTTGTCTCCGGGGAACACTGAAGCTTTCTTT.

V and J are TRBV3-1 (or the pseudogene TRBV3-2) and TRBJ2-1, with a tentative D call TRBD2 (6 bases). V gave up 2 bases and J gave up 8 bases, with 19 bases separating them. The V gene's germline CDR1 is LGHDT and CDR2 YNNKEL (reference sequence). The CDR3 spans 16 residues. CDR3 amino acids: CASSQWVAGPVDEQFF. The DNA of the CDR3 is TGTGCCAGCAGCCAATGGGTCGCGGGGCCGGTCGATGAGCAGTTCTTC.